These T cell receptor beta chains were read from a single sample in a study of shared clonotypes between healthy human individuals. Clones were read by immunoSEQ multiplex PCR, and TCRdb kept only the in-frame ones, dropping some. The sample contains 2 million to 2.5 million clones, about 90% of which appear only once. What was sequenced was naive CD4+ T cells from PBMCs. These TCRs come from a man aged 18 to 29 in good health. Some clones in this sample may be carry-over from other donors' samples. CDR3s leave out the opening cysteine and the closing phenylalanine or tryptophan.

CDR3: AWSPRQLLSYEQY; V: TRBV30; J: TRBJ2-7
CDR3: ASGRTGTGGSAF; V: TRBV27; J: TRBJ1-1
CDR3: ASSYSSGGVFGYT; V: TRBV6-5; J: TRBJ1-2
CDR3: SVVSPSGEQY; V: TRBV29-1; J: TRBJ2-7
CDR3: ATSRNYVYNEQF; V: TRBV15; J: TRBJ2-1
CDR3: ASSQDERGLYGYT; V: TRBV14; J: TRBJ1-2
CDR3: ASRLGGSNEKLF; V: TRBV5-1; J: TRBJ1-4
CDR3: ASSPRGYGYT; V: TRBV9; J: TRBJ1-2
CDR3: AWREGLNTIY; V: TRBV30; J: TRBJ1-3
CDR3: ASSNYEQY; V: TRBV11-2; J: TRBJ2-7